A few counts support the clone carrying this T cell receptor beta chain. Its antigen remains unidentified. Separation from the roughly 670-subject first cohort characterized the 120-subject validation cohort, to which the donors belonged. TCRdb's copy holds only in-frame clones and misses some; the assay was immunoSEQ multiplex PCR. This sample has about 88,000 clones; approximately 88% occur once, and the top ten carry 9% to 13%. This specimen belongs to a study of cytomegalovirus exposure and HLA in healthy donors. Study information: The platform used for the 120 or so validation repertoires matched that of the approximately 670 first-cohort repertoires, a later analysis reported.

V was shortened by 0 bases and J by 6 bases, with 14 bases between the two germline ends. The CDR3 contains 15 residues. The germline V gene has CDR1 SNHLY and CDR2 FYNNEI. Notes on the study in general: The study recorded fewer than 200 TCR beta chains that were cytomegalovirus-associated. Specificity for CMV antigens was confirmed in vitro for a few of the CMV-associated chains.

This receptor was identified in a woman younger than 35 in good health and CMV-seropositive. The V call is TRBV2, the J call TRBJ1-2, with a possible D match to TRBD1 (6 bases). Source material: PBMCs. The CDR3 nucleotides read TGTGCCAGCAGTGAAGCGCGGGGGTACAGGGATGGCTACACCTTC. Its translation: CASSEARGYRDGYTF.